This T cell receptor (beta chain) was identified during a study of blood T cell repertoires in COVID-19. Researchers sorted participants into cohorts using their self-reported clinical history. In the authors' methods: Reference gene primer amplification gave estimated nucleated cell counts. The table came from immunoSEQ multiplex PCR; TCRdb's copy has only in-frame clones and leaves some out. V, J and clone size derive from that table, while D and trimming were established from the DNA sequence. The profile shows about 220,000 clones, approximately 90% of them singletons. The germline CDR1 and CDR2 sequences are SGHKS and YYEKEE (reference sequence). The germline V and J ends were trimmed by 0 bases and 7 bases, with 16 bases remaining between them. CDR3 length: 15 residues.

Specimen: PBMCs or T cells enriched from blood (not recorded which). V is TRBV5-5 and J is TRBJ1-2, with D possibly being TRBD1 (6 bases). This TCR came from a woman aged 40 to 50 with acute COVID-19. For the CDR3, the DNA is TGTGCCAGCAGCTTGGAAGGACAGCCCTTGGGTGGCTACACCTTC. Encoded protein: CASSLEGQPLGGYTF.